This T cell receptor beta chain was sequenced during a study of cytomegalovirus exposure and HLA in healthy donors. CDR1 and CDR2 (germline): MRHNA, SNTAGT. The CDR3 runs 15 residues. The V end was cut by 2 bases, the J end by 2 bases, with 10 bases between. The primer mix had 60 Vbeta and 13 Jbeta primers. Sequenced by immunoSEQ multiplex PCR; TCRdb stores in-frame clones only, minus some. The profile shows about 160,000 clones, 70% to 85% of them singletons. This rearrangement joins TRBV6-4 to TRBJ2-1; D perhaps matches TRBD2 (7 bases). The TCR originated in a man aged 35 to 55 in good health and CMV-seronegative. The sample comprised PBMCs. CDR3 amino acids: CASSDEGGTYNEQFF. For the CDR3, the DNA is TGTGCCAGCAGTGACGAGGGGGGGACCTACAATGAGCAGTTCTTC.